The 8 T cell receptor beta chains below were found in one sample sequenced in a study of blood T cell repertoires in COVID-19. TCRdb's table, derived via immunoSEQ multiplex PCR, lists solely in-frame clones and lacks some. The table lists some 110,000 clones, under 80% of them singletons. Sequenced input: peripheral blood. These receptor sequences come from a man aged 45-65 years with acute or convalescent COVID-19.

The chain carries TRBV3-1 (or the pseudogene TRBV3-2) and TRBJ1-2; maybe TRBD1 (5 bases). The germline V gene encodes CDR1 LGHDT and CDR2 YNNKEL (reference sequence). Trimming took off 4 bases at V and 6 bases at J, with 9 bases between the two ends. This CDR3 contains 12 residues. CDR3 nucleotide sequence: TGTGCCAGCAGCCGGGGCCTGAATGGCTACACCTTC. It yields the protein CASSRGLNGYTF.

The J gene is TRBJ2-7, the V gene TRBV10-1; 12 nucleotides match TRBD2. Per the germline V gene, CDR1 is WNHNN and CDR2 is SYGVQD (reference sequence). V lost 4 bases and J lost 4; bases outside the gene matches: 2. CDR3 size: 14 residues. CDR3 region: CASSAGLAGYEQYF. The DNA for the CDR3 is TGCGCCAGCAGTGCCGGACTAGCGGGGTACGAGCAGTACTTC.

In DNA, the CDR3 is TGTGCCAGCAGCCGGGGGGCTCGGCTAGCGGGGGGGCCAGAGCAGTACTTC. This codes for CASSRGARLAGGPEQYF. The chain carries TRBV5-5 and TRBJ2-7; 12 bases are a match to TRBD2. Germline assignment: CDR1 SGHKS and CDR2 YYEKEE (reference sequence). With 4 bases clipped from V and 7 bases from J, the junction kept 15 bases outside the gene matches. CDR3 length: 17 residues.

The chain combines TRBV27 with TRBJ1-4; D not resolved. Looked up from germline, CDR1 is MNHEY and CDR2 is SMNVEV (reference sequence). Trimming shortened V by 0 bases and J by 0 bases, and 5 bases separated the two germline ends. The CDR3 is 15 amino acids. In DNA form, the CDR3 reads TGTGCCAGCAGTTTATCTCCGTCAACTAATGAAAAACTGTTTTTT. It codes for CASSLSPSTNEKLFF.

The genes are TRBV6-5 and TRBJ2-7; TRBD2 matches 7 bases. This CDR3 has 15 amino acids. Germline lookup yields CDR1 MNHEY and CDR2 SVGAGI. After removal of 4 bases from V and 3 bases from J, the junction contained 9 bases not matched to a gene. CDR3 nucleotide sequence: TGTGCCAGCAGTTTAACTAGCGTCAACCTCTACGAGCAGTACTTC. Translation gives CASSLTSVNLYEQYF.

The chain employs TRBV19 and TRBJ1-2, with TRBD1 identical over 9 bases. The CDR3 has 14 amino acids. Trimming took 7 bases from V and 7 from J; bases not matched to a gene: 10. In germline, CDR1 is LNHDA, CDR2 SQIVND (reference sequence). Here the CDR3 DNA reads TGTGCCAGTACTCCGTGGGACAGGGAAGCTGGCTACACCTTC. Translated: CASTPWDREAGYTF.

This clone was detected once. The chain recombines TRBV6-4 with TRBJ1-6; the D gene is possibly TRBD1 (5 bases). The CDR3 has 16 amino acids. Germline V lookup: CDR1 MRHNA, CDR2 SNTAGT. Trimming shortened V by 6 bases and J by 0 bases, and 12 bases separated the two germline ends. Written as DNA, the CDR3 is TGTGCCAGCAGGGACAACGCTAACTCCTATAATTCACCCCTCCACTTT. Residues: CASRDNANSYNSPLHF.

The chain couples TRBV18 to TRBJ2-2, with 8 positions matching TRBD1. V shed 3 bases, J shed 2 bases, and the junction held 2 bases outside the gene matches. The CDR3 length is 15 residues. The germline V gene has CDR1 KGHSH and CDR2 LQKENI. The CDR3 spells CASSPGTGNTGELFF. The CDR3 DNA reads TGTGCCAGCTCACCCGGGACAGGAAACACCGGGGAGCTGTTTTTT.